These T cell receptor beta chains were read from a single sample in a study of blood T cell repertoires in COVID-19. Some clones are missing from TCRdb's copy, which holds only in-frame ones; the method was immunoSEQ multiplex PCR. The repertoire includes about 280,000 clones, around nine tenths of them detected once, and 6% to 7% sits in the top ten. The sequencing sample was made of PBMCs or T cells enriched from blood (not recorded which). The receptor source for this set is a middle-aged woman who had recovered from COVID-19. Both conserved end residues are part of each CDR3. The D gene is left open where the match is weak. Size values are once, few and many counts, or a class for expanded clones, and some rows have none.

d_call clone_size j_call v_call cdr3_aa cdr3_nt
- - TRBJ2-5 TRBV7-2 CASSAGYVLKETQYF TGTGCCAGCAGCGCCGGGTACGTCCTAAAAGAGACCCAGTACTTC
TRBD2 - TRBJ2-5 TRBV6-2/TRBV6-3 CASSYGLAGGETQYF TGTGCCAGCAGTTACGGGCTAGCGGGAGGTGAGACCCAGTACTTC
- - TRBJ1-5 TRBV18 CASSPRTAGRNQPQHF TGTGCCAGCTCACCACGAACCGCTGGGCGCAATCAGCCCCAGCATTTT
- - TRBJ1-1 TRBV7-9 CASSSTVAVNTEAFF TGTGCCAGCAGCTCGACAGTAGCCGTGAACACTGAAGCTTTCTTT
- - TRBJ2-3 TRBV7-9 CASSLTGLSTDTQYF TGTGCCAGCAGCTTGACTGGACTGAGCACAGATACGCAGTATTTT
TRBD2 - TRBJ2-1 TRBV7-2 CASRIMTSGGYNEQFF TGTGCCAGCAGGATCATGACTAGCGGGGGCTACAATGAGCAGTTCTTC
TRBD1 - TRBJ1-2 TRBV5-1 CASSLTGDGGYTF TGCGCCAGCAGCTTGACAGGGGACGGTGGCTACACCTTC
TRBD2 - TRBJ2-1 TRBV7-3 CASSPRLAGGRPNEQFF TGTGCCAGCAGCCCCCGACTAGCGGGAGGTAGGCCTAATGAGCAGTTCTTC
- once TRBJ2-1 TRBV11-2 CASSPRRVSYNEQFF TGTGCCAGCAGCCCACGGCGGGTCTCCTACAATGAGCAGTTCTTC
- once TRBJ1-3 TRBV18 CASSPNGQASGNTIYF TGTGCCAGCTCACCCAACGGACAAGCCTCTGGAAACACCATATATTTT
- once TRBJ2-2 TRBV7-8 CASSPWRNTGELFF TGTGCCAGCAGCCCGTGGAGGAACACCGGGGAGCTGTTTTTT
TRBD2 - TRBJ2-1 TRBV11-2 CASSPRAGASEQFF TGTGCCAGCAGCCCAAGAGCGGGAGCAAGTGAGCAGTTCTTC
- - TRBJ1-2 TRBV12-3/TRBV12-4 CASSVQELHGYTF TGTGCCAGCAGTGTACAGGAACTCCATGGCTACACCTTC
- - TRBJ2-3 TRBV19 CASSLRGDTQYF TGTGCCAGTAGTTTACGAGGAGATACGCAGTATTTT
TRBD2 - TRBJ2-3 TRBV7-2 CASSLEVAGPITDTQYF TGTGCCAGCAGCTTAGAAGTAGCGGGACCGATCACAGATACGCAGTATTTT
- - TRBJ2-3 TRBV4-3 CASSQDTAASTDTQYF TGCGCCAGCAGCCAAGATACAGCGGCCAGCACAGATACGCAGTATTTT
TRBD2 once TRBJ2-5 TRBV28 CASSLAGTPQETQYF TGTGCCAGCAGCTTAGCGGGTACTCCCCAAGAGACCCAGTACTTC
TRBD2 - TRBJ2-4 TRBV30 CAWSGQGAGKNIQYF TGTGCCTGGAGTGGGCAAGGAGCGGGGAAAAACATTCAGTACTTC
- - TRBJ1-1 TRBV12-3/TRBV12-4 CASRQGNTEAFF TGTGCCAGCAGGCAGGGGAACACTGAAGCTTTCTTT